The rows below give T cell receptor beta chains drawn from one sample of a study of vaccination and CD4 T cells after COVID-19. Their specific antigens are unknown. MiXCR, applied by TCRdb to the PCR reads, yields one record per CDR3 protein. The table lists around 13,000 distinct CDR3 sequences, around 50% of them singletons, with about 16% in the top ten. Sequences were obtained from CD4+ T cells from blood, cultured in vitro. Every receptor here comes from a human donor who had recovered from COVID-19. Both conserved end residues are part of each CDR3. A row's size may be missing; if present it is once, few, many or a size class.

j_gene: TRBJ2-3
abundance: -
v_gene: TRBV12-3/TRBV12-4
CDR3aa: CASRAAGGRDTQYF

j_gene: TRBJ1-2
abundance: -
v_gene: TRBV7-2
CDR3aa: CASSFSTGLYGYTF

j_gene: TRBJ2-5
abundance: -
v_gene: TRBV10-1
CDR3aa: CASSEGGTETQYF

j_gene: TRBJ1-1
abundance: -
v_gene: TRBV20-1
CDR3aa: CSARDLTVNTEAFF

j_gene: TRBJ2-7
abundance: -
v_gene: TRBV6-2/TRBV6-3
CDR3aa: CASMGDPASYEQYF

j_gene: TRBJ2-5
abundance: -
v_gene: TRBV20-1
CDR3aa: CSARPPGKETQYF

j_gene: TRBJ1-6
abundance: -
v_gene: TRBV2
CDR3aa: CASRRGGYNSPLHF

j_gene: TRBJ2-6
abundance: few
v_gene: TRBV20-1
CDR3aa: CSARDPSKTTQDSGANVLTF

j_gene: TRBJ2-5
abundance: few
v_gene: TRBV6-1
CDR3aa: CATDRGFQETQYF

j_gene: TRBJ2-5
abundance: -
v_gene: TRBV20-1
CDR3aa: CSARAGWNQETQYF

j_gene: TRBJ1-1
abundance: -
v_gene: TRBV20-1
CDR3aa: CSASTLQELNTEAFF

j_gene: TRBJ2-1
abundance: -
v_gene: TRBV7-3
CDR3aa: CASSATSGRVNEQFF

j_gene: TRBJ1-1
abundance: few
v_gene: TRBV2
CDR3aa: CASSEALLSLMNTEAFF

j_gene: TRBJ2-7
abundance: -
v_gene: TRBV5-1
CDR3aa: CASSRESSGYEQYF

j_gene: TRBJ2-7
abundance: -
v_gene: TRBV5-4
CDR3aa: CASSLSQGRAYEQYF

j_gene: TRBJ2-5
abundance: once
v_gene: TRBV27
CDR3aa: CASSRQWGGLGTQYF

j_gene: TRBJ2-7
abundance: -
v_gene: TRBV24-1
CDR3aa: CATFRASGGSSYEQYF

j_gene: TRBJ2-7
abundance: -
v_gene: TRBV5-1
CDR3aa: CASSGIGTSGYEQYF

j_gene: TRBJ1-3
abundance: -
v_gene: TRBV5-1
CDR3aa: CASSPQTGGNTIYF

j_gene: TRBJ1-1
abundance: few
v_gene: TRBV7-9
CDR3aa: CASSYDQLGTEAFF

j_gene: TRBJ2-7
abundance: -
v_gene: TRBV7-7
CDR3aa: CASSPQRGAYEQYF

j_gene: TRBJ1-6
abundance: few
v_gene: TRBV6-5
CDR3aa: CASSSPNSPLHF

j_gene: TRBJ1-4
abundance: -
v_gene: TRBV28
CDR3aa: CASSPRHEKLFF

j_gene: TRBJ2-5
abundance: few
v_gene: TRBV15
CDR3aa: CATSYRQGGETQYF

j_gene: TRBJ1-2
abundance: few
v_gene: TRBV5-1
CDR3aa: CASSLQGNYGYTF

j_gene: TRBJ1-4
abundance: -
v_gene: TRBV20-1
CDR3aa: CSARDGPTELFF

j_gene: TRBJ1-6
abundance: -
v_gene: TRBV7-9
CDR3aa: CASSDRYNSPLHF

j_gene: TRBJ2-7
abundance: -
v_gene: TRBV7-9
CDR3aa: CASRSADRVHEQYF

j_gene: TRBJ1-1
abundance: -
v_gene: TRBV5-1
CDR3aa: CASSPTAYRGGVNTEAFF

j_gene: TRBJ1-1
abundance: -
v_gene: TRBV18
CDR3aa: CASSPSTEIIGTEAFF

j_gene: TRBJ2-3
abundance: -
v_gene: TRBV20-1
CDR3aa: CSVGIRTDTQYF

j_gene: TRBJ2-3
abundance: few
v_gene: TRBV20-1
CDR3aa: CSARSSGSWGTDTQYF

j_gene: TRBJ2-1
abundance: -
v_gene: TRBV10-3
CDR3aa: CAISERGTSGNEQFF

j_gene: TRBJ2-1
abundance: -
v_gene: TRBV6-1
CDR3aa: CASSPGVATYNEQFF

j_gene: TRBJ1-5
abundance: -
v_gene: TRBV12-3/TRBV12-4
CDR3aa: CASSLGGGSNQPQHF

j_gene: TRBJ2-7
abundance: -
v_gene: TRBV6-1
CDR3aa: CASRTLKKGFSGEQYF

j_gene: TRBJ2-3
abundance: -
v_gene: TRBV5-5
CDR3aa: CASSSGQDISTDTQYF

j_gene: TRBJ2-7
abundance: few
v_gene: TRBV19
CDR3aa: CASHSGGPLYEQYF

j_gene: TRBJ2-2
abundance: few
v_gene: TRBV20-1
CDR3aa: CSALGTGGVGELFF

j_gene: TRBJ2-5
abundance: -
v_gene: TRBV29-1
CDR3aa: CSVVPGLAGWDGTQYF

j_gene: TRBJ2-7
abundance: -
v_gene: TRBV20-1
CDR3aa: CSASQSGTYEQYF

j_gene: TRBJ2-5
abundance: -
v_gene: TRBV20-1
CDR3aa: CSAQPPGQLGETQYF

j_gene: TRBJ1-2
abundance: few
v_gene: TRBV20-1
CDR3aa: CSVTPWRTYGYTF

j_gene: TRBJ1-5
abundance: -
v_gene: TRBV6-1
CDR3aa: CASNRGGPAQPQHF

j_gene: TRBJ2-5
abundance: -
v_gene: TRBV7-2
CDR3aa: CASSLGSGYEETQYF

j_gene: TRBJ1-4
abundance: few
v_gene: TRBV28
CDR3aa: CASSRDTNEKLFF

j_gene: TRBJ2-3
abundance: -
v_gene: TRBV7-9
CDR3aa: CASSLAYRGEKNTQYF

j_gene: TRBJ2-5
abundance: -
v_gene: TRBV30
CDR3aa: CAWSPGSPETQYF

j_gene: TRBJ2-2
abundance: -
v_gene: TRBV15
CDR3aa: CATSRGPTGRELFF

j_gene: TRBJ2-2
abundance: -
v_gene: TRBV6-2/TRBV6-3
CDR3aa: CAGQTGGGWSTGELFF

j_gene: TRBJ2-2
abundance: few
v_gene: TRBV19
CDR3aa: CASSIGTGVSTGELFF

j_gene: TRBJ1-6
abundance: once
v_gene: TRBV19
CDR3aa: CASSTSGTIDNSPLHF

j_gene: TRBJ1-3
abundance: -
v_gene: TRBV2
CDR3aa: CASSRHGQTGNTIYF